This T cell receptor beta chain was sequenced for a study of blood T cell repertoires in COVID-19 (dated by TCRdb to 2019 to 2021). Regarding the study in general: Samples from collaborators originated in the United States, Italy and Spain and spanned both the acute and convalescent phases of COVID-19. The prospective study material was composed of cDNA or gDNA derived from T cells, B-cell-depleted T cells, or PBMCs. Subjects who had been exposed to COVID-19, were actively infected with it, or had recovered from it provided the deeply sampled blood TCRbeta repertoires that made up the dataset. The repertoires were made available in a free public database intended to serve as a resource for research on the immune response to SARS-CoV-2. The samples were drawn from two sources: the first 160 participants of the ongoing ImmuneRACE study, and some 1,300 subjects contributed by 6 global collaborators. A de-identified subject ID, COVID-19 status, age in years and sex were almost always included in the sample metadata. HLA class I and class II types, where available, came from metadata supplied by the sample provider rather than from assay-based typing. Broader findings and caveats from the paper: The quantity of clinical and demographic metadata differed by source and by participant and was supplied without curation.

Collaborating institutions collected whole blood in K2EDTA tubes following their own protocols. For TCRbeta analysis, collaborators shipped samples in one of three forms: frozen whole blood, isolated PBMCs, or DNA extracted from either of those sample types. In regard to this clone: Its antigen is currently not known. No much larger clone is present one base from it, and per-base qualities are unavailable.

At the junction V is shortened by 2 bases and J by 8 bases, with 9 bases in between. Including the terminal cysteine and phenylalanine, the CDR3 comprises 12 residues. CDR3 DNA is the only sequence kept; it has 36 bases, read in frame from the first base. TCRbeta CDR3 regions were amplified from genomic DNA using the immunoSEQ Assay, a bias-controlled multiplex PCR. The original methods were these. The number of nucleated cells in each sample was estimated from the amplification of reference gene primers within the assay. To quantify the absolute abundance of each unique TCRbeta CDR3 rearrangement, sequence reads were collapsed and filtered. For each sample, productive Simpson clonality was calculated as the square root of Simpson's diversity index across productive rearrangements. In TCRdb, the immuneACCESS table is reduced to in-frame sequences with V and J assigned. These tables do not hold every clone; where another copy was compared, an unresolved V gene accounts for under half, and the others remain unexplained. That table supplies the V and J calls and clone size; D and trimming were determined from the DNA. Within this sample are around 120,000 clones, with 60% to 85% of them counted one time only. The leading ten clones occupy about 2.3% of the sample.

This chain is built from TRBV12-3 or TRBV12-4 and TRBJ1-2, with the D gene uncertain. This TCR came from a man in his sixties or seventies with acute or convalescent COVID-19. Source material: peripheral blood. CDR3 loop: CASSLSAGGYTF. The nucleotide sequence is given as TGTGCCAGCAGTTTATCGGCCGGGGGCTACACCTTC.